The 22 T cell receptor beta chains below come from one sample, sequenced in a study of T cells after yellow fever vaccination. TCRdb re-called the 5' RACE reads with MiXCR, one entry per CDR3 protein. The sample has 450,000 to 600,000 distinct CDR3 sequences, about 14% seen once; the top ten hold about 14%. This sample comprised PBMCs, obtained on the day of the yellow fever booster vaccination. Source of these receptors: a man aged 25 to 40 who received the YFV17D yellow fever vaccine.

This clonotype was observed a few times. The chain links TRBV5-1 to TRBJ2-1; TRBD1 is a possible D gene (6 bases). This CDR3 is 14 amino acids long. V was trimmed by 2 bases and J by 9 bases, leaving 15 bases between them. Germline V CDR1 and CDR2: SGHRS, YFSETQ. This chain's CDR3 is CASSLGGSFSEQFF. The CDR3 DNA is TGCGCCAGCAGCTTAGGGGGATCCTTTAGTGAGCAGTTCTTC.

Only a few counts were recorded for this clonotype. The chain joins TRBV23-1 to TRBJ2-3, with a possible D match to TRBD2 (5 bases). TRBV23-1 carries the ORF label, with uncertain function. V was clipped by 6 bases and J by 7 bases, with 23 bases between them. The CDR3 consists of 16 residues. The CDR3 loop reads CASRREGPFIQYTQYF. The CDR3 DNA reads TGCGCCAGCAGGCGAGAGGGCCCTTTTATACAGTATACGCAGTATTTT.

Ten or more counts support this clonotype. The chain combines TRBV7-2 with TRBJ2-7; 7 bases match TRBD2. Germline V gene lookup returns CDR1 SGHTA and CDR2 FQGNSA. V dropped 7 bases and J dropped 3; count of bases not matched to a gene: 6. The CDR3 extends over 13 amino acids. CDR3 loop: CASKKRESYEQYF. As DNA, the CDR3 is TGTGCCAGCAAAAAGCGGGAAAGCTACGAGCAGTACTTC. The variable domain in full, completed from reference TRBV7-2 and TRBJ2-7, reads GAGVSQSPSNKVTEKGKDVELRCDPISGHTALYWYRQSLGQGLEFLIYFQGNSAPDKSGLPSDRFSAERTGGSVSTLTIQRTQQEDSAVYLCASKKRESYEQYFGPGTRLTVT.

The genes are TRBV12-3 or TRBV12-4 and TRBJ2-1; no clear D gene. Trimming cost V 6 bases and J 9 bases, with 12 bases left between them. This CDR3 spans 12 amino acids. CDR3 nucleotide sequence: TGTGCCAGCAGCCCCCGGATGGGTGAGCAGTTCTTC. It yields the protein CASSPRMGEQFF.

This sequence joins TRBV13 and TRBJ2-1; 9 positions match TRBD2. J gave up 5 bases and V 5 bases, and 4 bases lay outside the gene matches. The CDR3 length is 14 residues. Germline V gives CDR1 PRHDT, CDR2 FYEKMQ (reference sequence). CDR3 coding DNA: TGTGCCAGCAGCACCAGACTAGCGGACAATGAGCAGTTCTTC. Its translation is CASSTRLADNEQFF. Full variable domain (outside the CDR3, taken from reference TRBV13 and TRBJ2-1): AAGVIQSPRHLIKEKRETATLKCYPIPRHDTVYWYQQGPGQDPQFLISFYEKMQSDKGSIPDRFSAQQFSDYHSELNMSSLELGDSALYFCASSTRLADNEQFFGPGTRLTVL.

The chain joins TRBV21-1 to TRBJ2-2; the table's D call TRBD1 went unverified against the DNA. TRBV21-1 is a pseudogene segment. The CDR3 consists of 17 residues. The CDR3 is CASSKLVGTANTGELFF. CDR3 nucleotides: TGTGCCAGCAGCAAATTAGTTGGGACAGCTAACACCGGGGAGCTGTTTTTT.

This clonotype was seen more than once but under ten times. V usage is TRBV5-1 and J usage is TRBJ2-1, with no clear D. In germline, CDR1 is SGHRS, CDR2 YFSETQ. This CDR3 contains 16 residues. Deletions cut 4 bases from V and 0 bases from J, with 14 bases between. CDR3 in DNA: TGCGCCAGCAGCCTTGGCGTTAGTATCTCCTACAATGAGCAGTTCTTC. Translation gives CASSLGVSISYNEQFF.

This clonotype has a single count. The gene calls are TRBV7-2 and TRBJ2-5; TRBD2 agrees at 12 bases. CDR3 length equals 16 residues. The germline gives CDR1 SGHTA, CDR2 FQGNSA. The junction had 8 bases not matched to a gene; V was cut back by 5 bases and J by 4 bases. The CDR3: CASSNLAGGAGETQYF. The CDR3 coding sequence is TGTGCCAGCAGCAATCTAGCGGGAGGGGCTGGAGAGACCCAGTACTTC.

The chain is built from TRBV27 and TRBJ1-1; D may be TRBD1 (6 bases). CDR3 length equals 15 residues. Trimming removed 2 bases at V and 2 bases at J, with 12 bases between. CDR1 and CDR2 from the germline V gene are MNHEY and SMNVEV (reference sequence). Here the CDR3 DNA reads TGTGCCAGCAGTTTACAACAGGGTGGCAACACTGAAGCTTTCTTT. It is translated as CASSLQQGGNTEAFF.

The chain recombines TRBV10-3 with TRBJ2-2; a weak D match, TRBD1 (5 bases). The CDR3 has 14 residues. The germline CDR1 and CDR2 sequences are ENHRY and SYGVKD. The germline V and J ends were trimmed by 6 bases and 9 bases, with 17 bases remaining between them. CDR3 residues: CAISSTVPERELFF. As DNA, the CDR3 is TGTGCCATCAGCTCGACAGTGCCGGAAAGGGAGCTGTTTTTT.

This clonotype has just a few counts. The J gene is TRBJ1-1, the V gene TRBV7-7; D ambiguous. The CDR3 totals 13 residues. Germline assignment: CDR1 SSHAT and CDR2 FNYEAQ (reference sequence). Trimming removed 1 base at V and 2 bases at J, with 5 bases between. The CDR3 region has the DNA TGTGCCAGCAGCTTAGAGATAAACACTGAAGCTTTCTTT. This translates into CASSLEINTEAFF.

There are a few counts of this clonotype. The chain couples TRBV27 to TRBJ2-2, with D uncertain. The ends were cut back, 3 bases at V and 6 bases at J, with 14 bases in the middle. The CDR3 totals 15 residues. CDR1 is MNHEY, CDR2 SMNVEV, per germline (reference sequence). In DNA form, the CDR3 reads TGTGCCAGCAGTTTGGGTTATTGGGCGGCCGGGGAGCTGTTTTTT. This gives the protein CASSLGYWAAGELFF.

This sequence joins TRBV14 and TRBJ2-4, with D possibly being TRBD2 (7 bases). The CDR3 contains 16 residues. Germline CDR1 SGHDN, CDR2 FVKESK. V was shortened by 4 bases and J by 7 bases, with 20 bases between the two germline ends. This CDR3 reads CASSPRGAGRWNIQYF. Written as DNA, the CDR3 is TGTGCCAGCAGCCCTCGGGGGGCAGGGCGGTGGAACATTCAGTACTTC. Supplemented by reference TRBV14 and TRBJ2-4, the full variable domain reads EAGVTQFPSHSVIEKGQTVTLRCDPISGHDNLYWYRRVMGKEIKFLLHFVKESKQDESGMPNNRFLAERTGGTYSTLKVQPAELEDSGVYFCASSPRGAGRWNIQYFGAGTRLSVL.

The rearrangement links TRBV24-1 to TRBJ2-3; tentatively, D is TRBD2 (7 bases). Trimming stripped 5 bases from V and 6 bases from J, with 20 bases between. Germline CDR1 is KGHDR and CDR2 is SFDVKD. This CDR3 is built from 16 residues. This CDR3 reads CATSAHGSGGADTQYF. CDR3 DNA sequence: TGTGCCACCAGTGCTCATGGGTCGGGGGGCGCGGATACGCAGTATTTT.

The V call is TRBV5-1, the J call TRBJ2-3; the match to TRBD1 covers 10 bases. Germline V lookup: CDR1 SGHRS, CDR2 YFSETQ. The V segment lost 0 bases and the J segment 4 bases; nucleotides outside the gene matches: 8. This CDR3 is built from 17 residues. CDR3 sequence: CASSLEVTGGRADTQYF. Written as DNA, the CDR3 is TGCGCCAGCAGCTTGGAGGTGACAGGGGGCAGAGCAGATACGCAGTATTTT. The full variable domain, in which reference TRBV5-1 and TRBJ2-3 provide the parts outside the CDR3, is KAGVTQTPRYLIKTRGQQVTLSCSPISGHRSVSWYQQTPGQGLQFLFEYFSETQRNKGNFPGRFSGRQFSNSRSEMNVSTLELGDSALYLCASSLEVTGGRADTQYFGPGTRLTVL.

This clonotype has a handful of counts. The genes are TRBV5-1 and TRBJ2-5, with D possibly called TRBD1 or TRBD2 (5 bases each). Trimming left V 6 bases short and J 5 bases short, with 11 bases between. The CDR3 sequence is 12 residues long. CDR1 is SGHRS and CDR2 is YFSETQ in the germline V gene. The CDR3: CASIDWGETQYF. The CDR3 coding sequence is TGCGCCAGCATAGACTGGGGGGAGACCCAGTACTTC.

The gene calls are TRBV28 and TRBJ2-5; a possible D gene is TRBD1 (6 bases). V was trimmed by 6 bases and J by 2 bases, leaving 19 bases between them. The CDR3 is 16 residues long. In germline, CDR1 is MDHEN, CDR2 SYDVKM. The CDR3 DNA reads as TGTGCCAGCAGCTGGACGCCACGGACAGCGCAAGAGACCCAGTACTTC. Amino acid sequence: CASSWTPRTAQETQYF.

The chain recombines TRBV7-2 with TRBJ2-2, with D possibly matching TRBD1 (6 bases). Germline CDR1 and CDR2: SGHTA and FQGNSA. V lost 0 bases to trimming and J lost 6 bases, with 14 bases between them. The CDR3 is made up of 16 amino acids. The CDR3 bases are TGTGCCAGCAGCTTAGCAACAGGGAAATCCCCCGGGGAGCTGTTTTTT. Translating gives CASSLATGKSPGELFF.

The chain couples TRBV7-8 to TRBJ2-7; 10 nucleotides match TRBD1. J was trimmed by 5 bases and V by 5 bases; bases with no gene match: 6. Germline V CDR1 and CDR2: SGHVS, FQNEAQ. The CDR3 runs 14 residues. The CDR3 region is CASSPGQGMHEQYF. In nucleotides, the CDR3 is TGTGCCAGCAGCCCGGGACAGGGGATGCACGAGCAGTACTTC.

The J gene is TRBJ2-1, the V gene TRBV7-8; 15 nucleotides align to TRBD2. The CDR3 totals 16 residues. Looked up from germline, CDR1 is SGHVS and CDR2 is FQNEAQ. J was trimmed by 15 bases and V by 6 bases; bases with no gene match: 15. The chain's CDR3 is CASRDSPGTSGRSVFF. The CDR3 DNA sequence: TGTGCCAGCAGAGATTCCCCCGGGACTAGCGGGAGGTCGGTGTTCTTC.

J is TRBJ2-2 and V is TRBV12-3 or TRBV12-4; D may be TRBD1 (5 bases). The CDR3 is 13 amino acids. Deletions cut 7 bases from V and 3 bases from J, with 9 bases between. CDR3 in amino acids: CASTPRDTGELFF. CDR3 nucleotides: TGTGCCAGCACCCCCAGGGACACCGGGGAGCTGTTTTTT.

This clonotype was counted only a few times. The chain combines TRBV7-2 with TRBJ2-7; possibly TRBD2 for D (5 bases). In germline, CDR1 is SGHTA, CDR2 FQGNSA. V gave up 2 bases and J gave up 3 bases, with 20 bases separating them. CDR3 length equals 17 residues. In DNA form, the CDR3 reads TGTGCCAGCAGCTTATCCGCGGGCGCGTATCGGGGCTACGAGCAGTACTTC. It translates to CASSLSAGAYRGYEQYF.